This T cell receptor beta chain was observed in a study of shared clonotypes between healthy human individuals. The table came from immunoSEQ multiplex PCR; TCRdb's copy has only in-frame clones and leaves some out. This sample has 2 million to 2.5 million clones, with 85% to 95% found just once. Overall study results and limits: Depth was large, yet rarefaction showed that sorted-subset sequencing was incomplete.

As for this clone: Its specificity is not known.

This receptor was obtained from a man between 18 and 29 years old in good health. Some clones in this sample may be carry-over from other donors' samples. Sequencing was done on a sample of naive CD4+ T cells from PBMCs. Subset denoted: CD45RA+ positively selected.

CDR3 in DNA: TGTGCCAGCAGACGTTGGAACACTGAAGCTTTCTTT. It codes for CASRRWNTEAFF. The V gene is TRBV6-5, the J gene TRBJ1-1; D gene uncertain. V was shortened by 6 bases and J by 1 base, with 6 bases between the two germline ends. Per the germline V gene, CDR1 is MNHEY and CDR2 is SVGAGI. This CDR3 has 12 residues.